This T cell receptor beta chain was identified during a study of T cells in Graves' hyperthyroidism and ophthalmopathy (dated by TCRdb to between 2018 and 2021). Study-level background: TCR V-J signatures able to tell the groups apart were searched for in a discovery cohort of around 95 patients, of whom 43 had Graves' ophthalmopathy and roughly 57 had stable Graves' hyperthyroidism. Prospective prediction of ophthalmopathy was tested in an independent validation cohort of fewer than 20 hyperthyroidism patients and 15 to 17 patients who later progressed to ophthalmopathy. The approximately 90 discovery patients were randomly split 7:3 into training and test sets. In more than 5 Graves' hyperthyroidism patients, the study also compared T-cell repertoires from thyroid tissue with T-cell repertoires from blood. Once sampling was done, hyperthyroidism patients were given methimazole at a starting dose of 30 mg daily, whereas ophthalmopathy patients were given high-dose intravenous methylprednisolone. According to the paper, TCR Vbeta CDR3 sequencing was carried out on more than 120 peripheral blood samples, which came from about 45 ophthalmopathy, around 75 hyperthyroidism and about 17 progressor patients.

Many counts were recorded for this clonotype. The target of this receptor is not known. No base quality values were provided; no much bigger clone lies one nucleotide off. Amplification of TCR beta CDR3 regions was carried out from RNA transcripts. For the first round of RT-PCR on the TCR CDR3, the HTBI primer set was used together with the Qiagen OneStep RT-PCR kit. A second multiplex PCR round built the libraries, followed by size selection and purification. Libraries were sequenced paired-end with 100 bp reads on an Illumina HiSeq2000. The authors' analysis ran thus. SOAPnuke was used to process the raw data, removing reads that contained adapters or uncalled bases, had a mean Phred below 15, or lacked an exact match to the constant primer or identifier. High-quality paired reads were merged using COPE v1.2.5, and each unique nucleotide sequence was defined as a clonotype. MiTCR v1.1 was used to align clonotypes to the IMGT TRBV, TRBD and TRBJ reference segments. The analysis was restricted to V-J combinations with a frequency above 0.0001, which together covered 98% to 99.2% of the repertoires. A TCS score was defined as the ratio between F50 (clonal expansion) and ExV (chaos), using BLOSUM62-based TCRdist between CDR3 peptides within each V-J. Welch's t-statistics and random forest reduced around 550 V-J features to roughly 13, which were used in a naive Bayes classifier (R e1071). The Morisita-Horn index was used to measure how similar the thyroid and blood repertoires were. The public reads were run again by TCRdb, first through fastp at Q25 and then through MiXCR, and only productive beta chains were kept. Records with the same CDR3 protein are collapsed into one entry carrying the most frequent genes and DNA. TCRdb's processing, not the authors' own work, is the source of the V and J calls. The sample table holds almost 600,000 distinct CDR3 sequences, of which around 45% were seen once. Of the sample, 7.5% to 8.5% is held by the ten largest clones.

Stable Graves' hyperthyroidism was defined as the absence of progression to ophthalmopathy over 18 months of follow-up. The hyperthyroidism patients were between 18 and 65 years old and newly diagnosed, with a disease duration of less than 2 months. Patients with uncontrolled infections, other autoimmune diseases, pregnancy or lactation were excluded. Clinical symptoms, serum thyroxine and TRAb, thyroid ultrasound, and orbital computed tomography formed the basis for the diagnoses. Total RNA was extracted using Trizol reagent, and RNA quality was assessed on an Agilent 2100 Bioanalyzer. At the junction V is shortened by 1 base and J by 2 bases, with 14 bases in between. CDR3 length: 16 amino acids, cysteine to phenylalanine. Left in the record is the CDR3 DNA by itself, 48 bases read in frame from the first base. Sequences LNHDA (CDR1) and SQIVND (CDR2) are obtained from the germline V gene (reference sequence).

General findings and caveats noted by the study authors: Most expanded thyroid clonotypes (frequency above 0.001) were also detected in blood, a finding suggesting that blood repertoires may reflect thyroid immune responses. A 13 V-J signature model separated ophthalmopathy from stable hyperthyroidism, with nearly 90% sensitivity and just under 84% specificity in cross-validation and 80%/75% in testing. In validation, the model predicted progression to ophthalmopathy a median of 6.5 months before onset, with roughly 70% sensitivity and nearly 75% specificity. Sample size was not statistically predetermined, and investigators were not blinded to group allocation.

Recombination joined TRBV19 with TRBJ1-1, and possibly TRBD1, on 5 matching bases. This TCR came from a woman aged 18-29 years with Graves' hyperthyroidism. The sequencing sample was made of peripheral blood or thyroid tissue (not recorded which). The nucleotides read TGTGCCAGTAGTATAGGGTCCGACAGAACCAACACTGAAGCTTTCTTT. Its amino acids are CASSIGSDRTNTEAFF.